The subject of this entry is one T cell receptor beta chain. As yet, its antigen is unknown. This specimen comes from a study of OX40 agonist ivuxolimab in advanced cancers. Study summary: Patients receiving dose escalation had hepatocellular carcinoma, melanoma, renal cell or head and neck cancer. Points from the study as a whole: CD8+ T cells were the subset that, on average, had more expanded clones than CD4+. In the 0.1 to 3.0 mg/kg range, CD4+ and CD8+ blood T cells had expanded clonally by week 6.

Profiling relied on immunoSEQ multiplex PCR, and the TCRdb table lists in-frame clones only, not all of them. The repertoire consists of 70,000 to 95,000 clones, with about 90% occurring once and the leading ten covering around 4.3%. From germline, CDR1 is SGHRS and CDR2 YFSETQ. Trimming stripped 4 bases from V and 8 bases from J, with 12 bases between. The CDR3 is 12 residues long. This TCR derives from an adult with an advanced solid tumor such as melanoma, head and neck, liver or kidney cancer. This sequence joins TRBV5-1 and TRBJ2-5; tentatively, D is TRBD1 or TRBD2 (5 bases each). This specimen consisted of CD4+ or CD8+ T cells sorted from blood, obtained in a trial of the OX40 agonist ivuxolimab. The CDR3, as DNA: TGCGCCAGCAGCCGGGACCTAGATACCCAGTACTTC. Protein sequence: CASSRDLDTQYF. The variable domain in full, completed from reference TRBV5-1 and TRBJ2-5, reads KAGVTQTPRYLIKTRGQQVTLSCSPISGHRSVSWYQQTPGQGLQFLFEYFSETQRNKGNFPGRFSGRQFSNSRSEMNVSTLELGDSALYLCASSRDLDTQYFGPGTRLLVL.